What follows are 10 T cell receptor beta chains derived from one specimen sequenced in a study of cytomegalovirus exposure and HLA in healthy donors. It was with 60 Vbeta and 13 Jbeta primers that the PCR ran. Clones were read by immunoSEQ multiplex PCR, and TCRdb kept only the in-frame ones, dropping some. The sample shows roughly 150,000 clones, 73% of them seen only once. Sequences were obtained from PBMCs. The receptors were sampled from a woman in her late teens or twenties in good health and CMV-seropositive.

V is TRBV7-9 and J is TRBJ1-1; 7 nucleotides agree with TRBD1. The CDR3 is made up of 14 amino acids. Trimming removed 5 bases from V and 6 bases from J; junction bases left unmatched: 9. CDR1 and CDR2 (germline): SEHNR, FQNEAQ (reference sequence). CDR3 sequence: CASSPQGFSSEAFF. The CDR3 coding sequence is TGTGCCAGCAGCCCACAGGGGTTCAGCTCTGAAGCTTTCTTT.

This chain links TRBV5-1 with TRBJ2-1, with D possibly TRBD2 on 6 matching bases. Trimming stripped 1 base from V and 0 bases from J, with 11 bases between. The V gene's germline CDR1 is SGHRS and CDR2 YFSETQ. The CDR3 spans 16 residues. CDR3 in DNA: TGCGCCAGCAGCTTGTACTCGCGGGGCTCCTACAATGAGCAGTTCTTC. Translated, it gives CASSLYSRGSYNEQFF.

Concerning this clone: This sample includes further DNA sequences coding for the same CDR3. The chain recombines TRBV2 with TRBJ1-2; unclear D gene. There are 12 residues in the CDR3. Germline loops: CDR1 SNHLY, CDR2 FYNNEI. Trimming shortened V by 5 bases and J by 1 base, and 5 bases separated the two germline ends. CDR3 region: CASSTGNYGYTF. The CDR3 DNA reads TGTGCCAGCAGTACCGGTAACTATGGCTACACCTTC.

The CDR3 spells CASSSNGGPYNEQFF. The DNA of the CDR3 is TGTGCCAGCAGTTCTAACGGGGGGCCCTACAATGAGCAGTTCTTC. V and J are TRBV6-6 and TRBJ2-1, with D possibly being TRBD2 (7 bases). The length of the CDR3 is 15 residues. CDR1 is MNHNY, CDR2 SVGAGI, per germline (reference sequence). V lost 4 bases and J lost 2, with 12 bases in between.

The chain joins TRBV27 to TRBJ2-1, with a weak D call TRBD2 (5 bases). V was shortened by 5 bases and J by 10 bases, with 15 bases between the two germline ends. In germline, CDR1 is MNHEY, CDR2 SMNVEV (reference sequence). The CDR3 spans 13 residues. The CDR3 here is CASSPSRAAEQFF. The CDR3 coding sequence is TGTGCCAGCAGTCCCTCGAGGGCAGCCGAGCAGTTCTTC.

This clone was observed a single time. J is TRBJ2-3 and V is TRBV9, with TRBD2 matching 8 bases. This CDR3 is built from 14 residues. After removal of 4 bases from V and 4 bases from J, the junction contained 5 bases not matched to a gene. Germline V lookup: CDR1 SGDLS, CDR2 YYNGEE. The CDR3 DNA is TGTGCCAGCAGCCGTGGACTAGCTCCAGATACGCAGTATTTT. Its translation is CASSRGLAPDTQYF.

The rearrangement joins TRBV7-2 to TRBJ1-6, with 7 bases lining up with TRBD1. V shed 5 bases, J shed 11 bases, and the junction held 9 bases outside the gene matches. Germline V gene lookup returns CDR1 SGHTA and CDR2 FQGNSA. The length of the CDR3 is 14 residues. CDR3 in DNA: TGTGCCAGCAGCACGACAGGGATCCCCGCACCCCTCCACTTT. Its protein product is CASSTTGIPAPLHF.

The chain joins TRBV6-1 to TRBJ1-2, with D perhaps TRBD1 (5 bases). V lost 0 bases, J lost 4 bases, and 9 bases lay in between. Germline assignment: CDR1 MNHNS and CDR2 SASEGT. This CDR3 spans 14 amino acids. CDR3 protein: CASSEAQGSYGYTF. In DNA, the CDR3 is TGTGCCAGCAGTGAAGCGCAGGGATCCTATGGCTACACCTTC.

This chain connects TRBV27 to TRBJ2-1, with 12 nucleotides matching TRBD2. The V gene's germline CDR1 is MNHEY and CDR2 SMNVEV (reference sequence). After removal of 8 bases from V and 5 bases from J, the junction contained 7 bases not matched to a gene. CDR3 length: 15 amino acids. CDR3 sequence (DNA): TGTGCCAGCCGGGATCTAGCGGGGGGGAACAATGAGCAGTTCTTC. It encodes CASRDLAGGNNEQFF.

The V call is TRBV7-2, the J call TRBJ2-5, with D possibly matching TRBD2 (6 bases). Germline V gives CDR1 SGHTA, CDR2 FQGNSA. The V end lost 1 base, the J end lost 4 bases, and 13 bases lay between the germline ends. This CDR3 is built from 15 residues. The CDR3 nucleotides are TGTGCCAGCAGCTTAGAAGGACTAAAAGGAGAGACCCAGTACTTC. Encoded protein: CASSLEGLKGETQYF.